The 9 T cell receptor beta chains below all came from one sample that was sequenced in a study of shared clonotypes between healthy human individuals. Some clones are missing from TCRdb's copy, which holds only in-frame ones; the method was immunoSEQ multiplex PCR. The table includes about 1.5 million clones, approximately 98% detected once. The sample taken for sequencing was naive CD4+ T cells sorted from blood. The sample's subset: CD45RA+ positively selected. The receptor source for this set is a man younger than 40 in good health.

The gene calls are TRBV6-1 and TRBJ2-7; D could derive from TRBD1 or TRBD2 (5 bases each). V was pared by 1 base and J by 12 bases, with 13 bases between. The CDR3 is 12 residues long. Germline V gives CDR1 MNHNS, CDR2 SASEGT. The CDR3 region is CASSEGQGAWYF. CDR3 DNA sequence: TGTGCCAGCAGTGAAGGTCAGGGAGCATGGTACTTC.

The J gene is TRBJ2-1, the V gene TRBV7-9; 8 positions agree with TRBD1. V was pared by 7 bases and J by 7 bases, with 9 bases of the junction left unmatched. Germline V CDR1 and CDR2: SEHNR, FQNEAQ (reference sequence). The CDR3 is 14 residues long. This chain's CDR3 is CASTLQGAHNEQFF. The CDR3 nucleotides read TGTGCCAGCACCCTTCAGGGGGCGCATAATGAGCAGTTCTTC.

V gene TRBV2 combines with J gene TRBJ2-7; 10 bases line up with TRBD2. Per germline, CDR1 SNHLY and CDR2 FYNNEI. The junction had 6 bases not matched to a gene; V was cut back by 2 bases and J by 5 bases. This CDR3 has 15 amino acids. This CDR3 reads CASSERASGRNEQYF. CDR3 bases: TGTGCCAGCAGTGAAAGGGCTAGCGGGAGAAACGAGCAGTACTTC.

The chain uses TRBV5-4 and TRBJ2-3; D is possibly TRBD1 or TRBD2 (5 bases each). This CDR3 has 17 residues. V was pared by 3 bases and J by 6 bases, with 23 bases between. Germline lookup yields CDR1 SGHNT and CDR2 YYREEE (reference sequence). The CDR3 sequence: CASSSGRSGARGDTQYF. DNA for the CDR3: TGTGCCAGCAGCTCCGGACGAAGTGGGGCCCGAGGGGATACGCAGTATTTT.

The sample holds one count of this clone. V and J are TRBV2 and TRBJ2-2; D is ambiguous. Trimming pared 5 bases from V and 5 bases from J, leaving 12 bases between. Germline loops: CDR1 SNHLY, CDR2 FYNNEI. This CDR3 spans 14 amino acids. CDR3 nucleotides: TGTGCCAGCAGTCTTGGGAAATCGACCGGGGAGCTGTTTTTT. The encoded protein is CASSLGKSTGELFF.

The chain carries TRBV5-5 and TRBJ2-3; maybe TRBD1 (6 bases). V lost 4 bases to trimming and J lost 6 bases, with 27 bases between them. The CDR3 covers 18 residues. The germline V gene encodes CDR1 SGHKS and CDR2 YYEKEE (reference sequence). In DNA, the CDR3 is TGTGCCAGCAGCAAAAGGACAGTCGCGGCGGACCGTTGGGATACGCAGTATTTT. This translates into CASSKRTVAADRWDTQYF.

This chain connects TRBV4-3 to TRBJ2-7, with a possible D match to TRBD2 (5 bases). V was cut by 1 base and J by 7 bases, with 20 bases left in between. CDR1 LGHNA and CDR2 YSLEER come from the germline V gene. This CDR3 contains 16 residues. In nucleotides, the CDR3 is TGCGCCAGCAGCCAAGGGGCCTTAACCGGGGTCGGTGAGCAGTACTTC. Its protein is CASSQGALTGVGEQYF.

The chain combines TRBV19 with TRBJ1-1, with 9 bases identical to TRBD1. Germline V gene sequence: CDR1 LNHDA, CDR2 SQIVND (reference sequence). The trim removed 4 bases at V and 8 bases at J, leaving 8 bases unmatched. The CDR3 spans 14 residues. Written as DNA, the CDR3 is TGTGCCAGTAGTACCAGACAGGGGGGTATGGAAGCTTTCTTT. Amino acids: CASSTRQGGMEAFF.

The chain combines TRBV7-9 with TRBJ1-1; D not resolved. Germline-derived CDR1 and CDR2 are SEHNR and FQNEAQ (reference sequence). The V and J ends lost 0 bases and 1 base respectively, with 6 bases between them. This CDR3 region has 14 residues. This CDR3 reads CASSLALANTEAFF. The CDR3 region has the DNA TGTGCCAGCAGCTTAGCGCTGGCGAACACTGAAGCTTTCTTT. Variable domain in full (rest from reference TRBV7-9 and TRBJ1-1): DTGVSQNPRHKITKRGQNVTFRCDPISEHNRLYWYRQTLGQGPEFLTYFQNEAQLEKSRLLSDRFSAERPKGSFSTLEIQRTEQGDSAMYLCASSLALANTEAFFGQGTRLTVV.